Following are 21 T cell receptor beta chains from one sample sequenced in a study of regulatory T cells in long-lasting Graves disease. Construction of the TCR beta libraries employed iRepertoire HTBI primers in conjunction with Arm-PCR of CDR3 regions. TCRdb itself ran the multiplex PCR reads through MiXCR, one entry per CDR3 protein. The data contain about 240,000 distinct CDR3 sequences, 20% of them singletons. This sample's time point: newly diagnosed GD, antithyroid drugs for less than 3 months. Preparation of the TCR library used RNA extracted from PBMCs. The material sequenced was peripheral blood mononuclear cells (PBMCs), taken at new diagnosis, from a patient treated with antithyroid drugs. All receptors derive from a female donor with Graves disease.

This clonotype was picked up many times. Its ends do not fully match the called genes, so a read error is possible. V gene TRBV4-1 combines with J gene TRBJ1-3, with D maybe TRBD1 (5 bases). The CDR3 runs to 15 residues. Germline loops: CDR1 MGHRA, CDR2 YSYEKL. The DNA of the CDR3 is TGTGCCAGCAGCCAAGACGGGGGGACGGGAAACACCATATATTTT. Translating gives CASSQDGGTGNTIYF.

There are many counts of this clonotype. The CDR3 nucleotides read TGTGCCAGCAGTGGGGCCAGGGGAAACATTCAGTACTTC. Its protein product is CASSGARGNIQYF. This chain joins TRBV2 and TRBJ2-4; maybe TRBD1 (6 bases). This CDR3 contains 13 residues. Germline assignment: CDR1 SNHLY and CDR2 FYNNEI. The ends were cut back, 4 bases at V and 6 bases at J, with 10 bases in the middle.

This clonotype was counted at least ten times. This chain uses TRBV5-1 with TRBJ1-1; 8 nucleotides line up with TRBD1. The CDR3 covers 14 residues. The V gene's germline CDR1 is SGHRS and CDR2 YFSETQ. Trimming took 4 bases from V and 4 from J; bases not matched to a gene: 6. This CDR3 is CASSTRTGGTEAFF. The CDR3 DNA sequence: TGCGCCAGCAGCACCCGAACAGGGGGCACTGAAGCTTTCTTT.

There are many counts of this clonotype. This sequence joins TRBV5-4 and TRBJ2-3; D might be TRBD1 (6 bases). V lost 0 bases and J 5 bases, leaving 16 bases between the germline ends. CDR1 is SGHNT and CDR2 is YYREEE in the germline V gene (reference sequence). The CDR3 runs 16 residues. The CDR3 sequence: CASSLAKGRGRDTQYF. The CDR3 region has the DNA TGTGCCAGCAGCTTGGCCAAGGGTAGGGGGAGAGATACGCAGTATTTT.

Ten or more counts support this clonotype. The rearrangement links TRBV7-8 to TRBJ2-5, with 12 nucleotides matching TRBD2. The CDR3 is 16 amino acids. Trimming took 5 bases from V and 5 from J; bases not matched to a gene: 9. CDR1 SGHVS and CDR2 FQNEAQ come from the germline V gene. The CDR3 spells CASSRILAGGGETQYF. The CDR3 nucleotides read TGTGCCAGCAGCCGAATACTAGCGGGGGGAGGGGAGACCCAGTACTTC.

This clonotype was seen ten or more times. The rearrangement joins TRBV11-2 to TRBJ2-3, with 8 bases matching TRBD2. CDR3 length equals 17 residues. CDR1 SGHAT and CDR2 FQNNGV come from the germline V gene. Trimming removed 1 base from V and 1 base from J; junction bases left unmatched: 7. CDR3 coding DNA: TGTGCCAGCAGCTTAGGAAGCGGGGGCTTTGGCACAGATACGCAGTATTTT. Translated: CASSLGSGGFGTDTQYF.

This chain joins TRBV4-3 and TRBJ2-1; 10 nucleotides line up with TRBD2. J was trimmed by 5 bases and V by 2 bases; bases with no gene match: 18. CDR1 is LGHNA and CDR2 is YSLEER in the germline V gene. CDR3 length equals 20 residues. The CDR3 DNA follows: TGCGCCAGCAGCCAAACTCCAAGGGGTCACAGGAGCGGGAGGGACAATGAGCAGTTCTTC. It specifies CASSQTPRGHRSGRDNEQFF.

The chain carries TRBV15 and TRBJ1-3, with a tentative D call TRBD1 (5 bases). The CDR3 has 16 residues. V dropped 3 bases and J dropped 2 bases, with 14 bases sitting between them. Germline V CDR1 and CDR2: LNHNV, YYDKDF (reference sequence). CDR3 in amino acids: CATSSRQSKAGNTIYF. The CDR3 DNA reads as TGTGCCACCAGCAGCCGACAGTCAAAGGCTGGAAACACCATATATTTT.

This clonotype was picked up many times. V gene TRBV27 combines with J gene TRBJ1-1; 7 bases align to TRBD1. Germline CDR1 MNHEY, CDR2 SMNVEV (reference sequence). V lost 5 bases and J lost 2; bases outside the gene matches: 11. The CDR3 consists of 16 residues. This chain's CDR3 is CASSRRGLSGNTEAFF. The CDR3, as DNA: TGTGCCAGCAGTAGAAGGGGGCTGTCGGGAAACACTGAAGCTTTCTTT.

In its sample, this clonotype was seen a few times. The chain combines TRBV6-1 with TRBJ2-3; possible D gene TRBD1, 5 bases. This CDR3 contains 15 residues. The V gene's germline CDR1 is MNHNS and CDR2 SASEGT. V was clipped by 6 bases and J by 1 base, with 14 bases between them. The CDR3 sequence: CASSLQAPGTDTQYF. The DNA for the CDR3 is TGTGCCAGCAGCCTACAGGCCCCTGGCACAGATACGCAGTATTTT.

This clonotype was observed a few times. This chain links TRBV5-6 with TRBJ2-7; perhaps TRBD2 as D (6 bases). Germline V CDR1 and CDR2: SGHDT, YYEEEE. This CDR3 has 17 amino acids. The V end lost 3 bases, the J end lost 0 bases, and 19 bases lay between the germline ends. This CDR3 reads CASSWGDRDVSSYEQYF. Written as DNA, the CDR3 is TGTGCCAGCAGCTGGGGGGACCGGGACGTCAGCTCCTACGAGCAGTACTTC. Using reference TRBV5-6 and TRBJ2-7 for the parts outside the CDR3, the full variable domain is DAGVTQSPTHLIKTRGQQVTLRCSPKSGHDTVSWYQQALGQGPQFIFQYYEEEERQRGNFPDRFSGHQFPNYSSELNVNALLLGDSALYLCASSWGDRDVSSYEQYFGPGTRLTVT.

The table lists this clonotype with many counts. The V and J genes are TRBV3-1 and TRBJ1-6; possibly TRBD1 for D (5 bases). V dropped 2 bases and J dropped 11 bases, with 13 bases sitting between them. Germline-derived CDR1 and CDR2 are LGHDT and YNNKEL (reference sequence). The CDR3 is 14 residues long. DNA for the CDR3: TGTGCCAGCAGCCAACCCCGGGGGGGTGCACCCCTCCACTTT. Protein product: CASSQPRGGAPLHF.

This clonotype was observed at least ten times. The chain is built from TRBV27 and TRBJ2-2; D not resolved. Germline V gene sequence: CDR1 MNHEY, CDR2 SMNVEV (reference sequence). V gave up 7 bases and J gave up 0 bases, with 15 bases separating them. This CDR3 has 16 amino acids. The CDR3 sequence is CASTPDSSTNTGELFF. The CDR3 nucleotides are TGTGCCAGCACCCCGGATAGTAGCACGAACACCGGGGAGCTGTTTTTT.

The sample holds one count of this clonotype. The V call is TRBV19, the J call TRBJ1-5; 8 bases map to TRBD1. The CDR3 runs to 15 residues. V trimming: 1 base; J trimming: 5 bases; junction bases outside the gene matches: 4. The germline V gene has CDR1 LNHDA and CDR2 SQIVND (reference sequence). The chain's CDR3 is CASSIVRGPDQPQHF. The CDR3 DNA follows: TGTGCCAGTAGTATAGTCAGGGGGCCTGATCAGCCCCAGCATTTT.

Comment on this clonotype: This may arise from a read error, as a much more abundant clone is one base away. The V gene is TRBV7-3, the J gene TRBJ2-3; D remains unclear. Looked up from germline, CDR1 is SGHTA and CDR2 is FQGTGA. This CDR3 region has 15 residues. With 4 bases removed from V and 5 bases from J, the gap between germline ends came to 16 bases. The CDR3 protein is CASSSGVSPGDTQYF. The CDR3, as DNA: TGTGCCAGCAGCTCAGGAGTCTCACCGGGAGATACGCAGTATTTT.

In this sample, this clonotype turned up many times. The chain links TRBV28 to TRBJ1-6; TRBD1 matches at 7 bases. The CDR3 extends over 14 amino acids. With V trimmed by 3 bases and J by 8 bases, 4 bases remained unmatched. CDR1 is MDHEN, CDR2 SYDVKM, per germline. CDR3 coding DNA: TGTGCCAGCAGTTTTTCGACAGGGTATTCACCCCTCCACTTT. It encodes CASSFSTGYSPLHF.

This clonotype was seen at least ten times. The chain couples TRBV2 to TRBJ1-5; TRBD1 might be the D (6 bases). Trimming pared 4 bases from V and 4 bases from J, leaving 14 bases between. The CDR3 runs to 15 residues. CDR1 SNHLY and CDR2 FYNNEI come from the germline V gene. CDR3 DNA sequence: TGTGCCAGCAGTGGTTTCCAAAGGGGGAATCAGCCCCAGCATTTT. Translating gives CASSGFQRGNQPQHF. The complete variable domain, with remaining parts taken from reference TRBV2 and TRBJ1-5, reads EPEVTQTPSHQVTQMGQEVILRCVPISNHLYFYWYRQILGQKVEFLVSFYNNEISEKSEIFDDQFSVERPDGSNFTLKIRSTKLEDSAMYFCASSGFQRGNQPQHFGDGTRLSIL.

A remark on this clonotype: Mismatch with germline at one junction end may stem from a read error. The rearrangement joins TRBV29-1 to TRBJ2-1; D is perhaps TRBD2 (6 bases). This CDR3 has 14 amino acids. Germline CDR1 reads SQVTM; CDR2 reads ANQGSEA. This CDR3 reads CSVGTGTGCNGQFF. The DNA of the CDR3 is TGCAGCGTTGGCACCGGGACTGGGTGCAATGGGCAGTTCTTC.

J is TRBJ2-7 and V is TRBV7-2; 9 bases map to TRBD1. The CDR3 is 15 amino acids. The V and J ends lost 1 base and 3 bases, in that order; junction bases with no gene match: 4. CDR1 is SGHTA, CDR2 FQGNSA, per germline. CDR3 residues: CASSLVGQGVYEQYF. The CDR3 DNA reads as TGTGCCAGCAGCTTAGTGGGACAGGGAGTCTACGAGCAGTACTTC.

This clonotype was seen ten or more times. The genes are TRBV20-1 and TRBJ2-3, with 12 bases that match TRBD1. The V and J ends lost 5 bases and 8 bases, in that order; junction bases with no gene match: 5. CDR3 length: 13 amino acids. Germline V gene data show CDR1 as DFQATT and CDR2 as SNEGSKA (reference sequence). This CDR3 reads CSALGQGAGTQYF. The CDR3 DNA reads TGCAGTGCTCTGGGACAGGGGGCGGGTACGCAGTATTTT.

This clonotype was counted at least ten times. In DNA form, the CDR3 reads TGTGCCAGCAGTCCGCCGGGACAGCATGAAAAACTGTTTTTT. Translation: CASSPPGQHEKLFF. The rearrangement links TRBV27 to TRBJ1-4; TRBD1 aligns across 7 bases. Trimming removed 5 bases from V and 6 bases from J; junction bases left unmatched: 6. Germline V lookup: CDR1 MNHEY, CDR2 SMNVEV (reference sequence). This CDR3 region has 14 residues.